A selection of T cell receptor beta chains follows, all from one sample in a study of vaccination effects on CD4 cells after COVID-19. Clones were sequenced by immunoSEQ multiplex PCR, and TCRdb holds only the in-frame ones, with some missing. Of about 27,000 clones in the sample, 72% were seen once. No antigen has been assigned to these receptors. The specimen comprised CD4+ T cells from PBMCs cultured with SARS-CoV-2 spike peptides, sampled before COVID-19 vaccination. The receptor set was obtained from a human donor who received a COVID-19 vaccine. Each CDR3 is given with its conserved first and last residue. D genes are given only for firm matches. Rows give clone size only sometimes, using once, few, many, or a class for an expanded clone.

D gene: .
V gene: TRBV5-4
J gene: TRBJ1-2
clone size: .
CDR3 DNA: TGTGCCAGCAGCTTGGAAGGGGCTGCCGCCTATGGCTACACCTTC
CDR3 protein: CASSLEGAAAYGYTF

D gene: TRBD1
V gene: TRBV6-5
J gene: TRBJ1-4
clone size: .
CDR3 DNA: TGTGCCAGCAGTAGGGGGCTGGCTAATGAAAAACTGTTTTTT
CDR3 protein: CASSRGLANEKLFF

D gene: TRBD1
V gene: TRBV4-1
J gene: TRBJ2-7
clone size: .
CDR3 DNA: TGCGCCAGCAGCCAAGGGGTGTTTTACAGGGGCGTTCTTGGCCACGAGCAGTACTTC
CDR3 protein: CASSQGVFYRGVLGHEQYF

D gene: .
V gene: TRBV24-1
J gene: TRBJ2-3
clone size: .
CDR3 DNA: TGTGCCACCAGTGATTTCCGGACAGATACGCAGTATTTT
CDR3 protein: CATSDFRTDTQYF

D gene: TRBD1
V gene: TRBV25-1
J gene: TRBJ1-1
clone size: few
CDR3 DNA: TGTGCCAGCAGAGGGACAGGACCTGAAGCTTTCTTT
CDR3 protein: CASRGTGPEAFF

D gene: .
V gene: TRBV9
J gene: TRBJ2-5
clone size: .
CDR3 DNA: TGTGCCAGCAGCGTAGGAACCTTGGAGACCCAGTACTTC
CDR3 protein: CASSVGTLETQYF

D gene: .
V gene: TRBV11-2
J gene: TRBJ2-4
clone size: few
CDR3 DNA: TGTGCCAGCAGCTTAATTTGGGGAGCGGGAAACATTCAGTACTTC
CDR3 protein: CASSLIWGAGNIQYF

D gene: .
V gene: TRBV3-1/TRBV3-2
J gene: TRBJ1-2
clone size: .
CDR3 DNA: TGTGCCAGCAGCCAAGCTCGCTCATACACCTTC
CDR3 protein: CASSQARSYTF

D gene: .
V gene: TRBV19
J gene: TRBJ1-6
clone size: .
CDR3 DNA: TGTGCCAGTAGTGTCCAGGGAGGCTCCTATAATTCACCCCTCCACTTT
CDR3 protein: CASSVQGGSYNSPLHF

D gene: TRBD1
V gene: TRBV19
J gene: TRBJ1-2
clone size: .
CDR3 DNA: TGTGCCAGTAGCCTCCCCCGGGACAGGGTTGGCTACACCTTC
CDR3 protein: CASSLPRDRVGYTF

D gene: .
V gene: TRBV6-4
J gene: TRBJ2-2
clone size: .
CDR3 DNA: TGTGCCAGCAGAGAGGACGGGGAGCTGTTTTTT
CDR3 protein: CASREDGELFF

D gene: TRBD1
V gene: TRBV2
J gene: TRBJ1-1
clone size: .
CDR3 DNA: TGTGCCAGCAGCCGACAGGGGACGGTGAACACTGAAGCTTTCTTT
CDR3 protein: CASSRQGTVNTEAFF

D gene: .
V gene: TRBV2
J gene: TRBJ1-5
clone size: .
CDR3 DNA: TGTGCCAGCAGTTTTGGGAATAGCAATCAGCCCCAGCATTTT
CDR3 protein: CASSFGNSNQPQHF

D gene: TRBD2
V gene: TRBV19
J gene: TRBJ2-1
clone size: few
CDR3 DNA: TGTGCCAGTAGGGAACTAGCGGGAGGCTACTACAATGAGCAGTTCTTC
CDR3 protein: CASRELAGGYYNEQFF

D gene: TRBD1
V gene: TRBV10-1
J gene: TRBJ2-1
clone size: .
CDR3 DNA: TGCGCCAGCAGTAGAGGACAGGGAAGAAATGAGCAGTTCTTC
CDR3 protein: CASSRGQGRNEQFF

D gene: TRBD2
V gene: TRBV5-5
J gene: TRBJ2-1
clone size: .
CDR3 DNA: TGTGCCAGCAGCTTAACAGGCGACCAGGGACTAGGCAATTTGTTCTTC
CDR3 protein: CASSLTGDQGLGNLFF

D gene: .
V gene: TRBV5-1
J gene: TRBJ2-7
clone size: once
CDR3 DNA: TGCGCCAGCAGCTTGGGAGCCCCGGTTGGGGGAGGCGAGCAGTACTTC
CDR3 protein: CASSLGAPVGGGEQYF

D gene: .
V gene: TRBV19
J gene: TRBJ1-3
clone size: .
CDR3 DNA: TGTGCCAGTAGTATCCGTTCGACAAATTCCTCTGGAAACACCATATATTTT
CDR3 protein: CASSIRSTNSSGNTIYF

D gene: TRBD1
V gene: TRBV10-1
J gene: TRBJ2-5
clone size: .
CDR3 DNA: TGCGCCACTACGTACGGACAGGGGAGCCAAGAGACCCAGTACTTC
CDR3 protein: CATTYGQGSQETQYF

D gene: .
V gene: TRBV4-1
J gene: TRBJ1-4
clone size: .
CDR3 DNA: TGCGCCAGCAGCCAAGCTAGCGCAGGAGAAAAACTGTTTTTT
CDR3 protein: CASSQASAGEKLFF

D gene: TRBD1
V gene: TRBV6-1
J gene: TRBJ2-7
clone size: .
CDR3 DNA: TGTGCCAGCAGTGAGCCAGGGACAGGGTCCTACGAGCAGTACTTC
CDR3 protein: CASSEPGTGSYEQYF

D gene: TRBD1
V gene: TRBV18
J gene: TRBJ1-2
clone size: .
CDR3 DNA: TGTGCCAGCTCCCCGTGGGGACAGTCTAACCTCTATGGCTACACCTTC
CDR3 protein: CASSPWGQSNLYGYTF

D gene: TRBD2
V gene: TRBV7-2
J gene: TRBJ2-7
clone size: .
CDR3 DNA: TGTGCCAGCAGCCCCCATGGGGGGGAGGCCTACGAGCAGTACTTC
CDR3 protein: CASSPHGGEAYEQYF

D gene: TRBD2
V gene: TRBV11-2
J gene: TRBJ2-1
clone size: .
CDR3 DNA: TGTGCCAGCAGCTTGGGACTAGCCACCAATGAGCAGTTCTTC
CDR3 protein: CASSLGLATNEQFF

D gene: .
V gene: TRBV12-5
J gene: TRBJ2-7
clone size: .
CDR3 DNA: TGTGCTAGTGAGGCGGGAAACTCCTACGAGCAGTACTTC
CDR3 protein: CASEAGNSYEQYF

D gene: .
V gene: TRBV7-9
J gene: TRBJ2-3
clone size: .
CDR3 DNA: TGTGCCAGCAGCCGCGGTATTGATACGCAGTATTTT
CDR3 protein: CASSRGIDTQYF

D gene: .
V gene: TRBV11-2
J gene: TRBJ1-6
clone size: .
CDR3 DNA: TGTGCCAGCAGCCGGGACCGAAACCCCTATTCACCCCTCCACTTT
CDR3 protein: CASSRDRNPYSPLHF

D gene: .
V gene: TRBV7-2
J gene: TRBJ2-6
clone size: .
CDR3 DNA: TGTGCCAGCAGCTTTGCTTCTACTGGGGCCAACGTCCTGACTTTC
CDR3 protein: CASSFASTGANVLTF

D gene: .
V gene: TRBV29-1
J gene: TRBJ1-5
clone size: .
CDR3 DNA: TGCAGCGTTGAGGAGGGGGGGGGTCAGCCCCAGCATTTT
CDR3 protein: CSVEEGGGQPQHF

D gene: TRBD2
V gene: TRBV2
J gene: TRBJ2-1
clone size: .
CDR3 DNA: TGTGCCAGCAGTGGACTAGCGGGAAATGAGCAGTTCTTC
CDR3 protein: CASSGLAGNEQFF

D gene: .
V gene: TRBV27
J gene: TRBJ1-2
clone size: .
CDR3 DNA: TGTGCCAGCAGCCTACAGGCTAACTATGGCTACACCTTC
CDR3 protein: CASSLQANYGYTF

D gene: .
V gene: TRBV6-5
J gene: TRBJ1-1
clone size: .
CDR3 DNA: TGTGCCAGCAGTTACAGGCAAAACACTGAAGCTTTCTTT
CDR3 protein: CASSYRQNTEAFF

D gene: .
V gene: TRBV2
J gene: TRBJ1-2
clone size: once
CDR3 DNA: TGTGCCAGCAGTGAAGCGCCTGGGGGGCTTAACACCTTC
CDR3 protein: CASSEAPGGLNTF

D gene: .
V gene: TRBV5-1
J gene: TRBJ2-7
clone size: .
CDR3 DNA: TGCGCCAGCCCCCGGATCAGGGGACGCCGCTACGAGCAGTACTTC
CDR3 protein: CASPRIRGRRYEQYF

D gene: .
V gene: TRBV6-1
J gene: TRBJ2-7
clone size: .
CDR3 DNA: TGTGCCAGCAGTGAGCCGGGACCCTACGAGCAGTACTTC
CDR3 protein: CASSEPGPYEQYF

D gene: TRBD1
V gene: TRBV19
J gene: TRBJ2-5
clone size: .
CDR3 DNA: TGTGCCAGTACCTCTGACAGGGGGCTGAGGGAGACCCAGTACTTC
CDR3 protein: CASTSDRGLRETQYF

D gene: .
V gene: TRBV18
J gene: TRBJ2-7
clone size: .
CDR3 DNA: TGTGCCAGCTCACCGGAGGTAGGTCTGGCCTACGAGCAGTACTTC
CDR3 protein: CASSPEVGLAYEQYF

D gene: .
V gene: TRBV1
J gene: TRBJ1-5
clone size: .
CDR3 DNA: TGCACCAGCAGCCAAGGAGTCTCCAATCAGCCCCAGCATTTT
CDR3 protein: CTSSQGVSNQPQHF

D gene: TRBD1
V gene: TRBV15
J gene: TRBJ1-3
clone size: .
CDR3 DNA: TGTGCCACCAGCAGTGTAGACAGGGCCTCTGACACCATATATTTT
CDR3 protein: CATSSVDRASDTIYF

D gene: .
V gene: TRBV3-1/TRBV3-2
J gene: TRBJ1-6
clone size: .
CDR3 DNA: TGTGCCAGCAGCCATGGGCCAGGGATTAACTCACCCCTCCACTTT
CDR3 protein: CASSHGPGINSPLHF

D gene: TRBD1
V gene: TRBV2
J gene: TRBJ1-2
clone size: .
CDR3 DNA: TGTGCCAGCAGAGGGGACAGGGGGTTTCGGGGCTACACCTTC
CDR3 protein: CASRGDRGFRGYTF

D gene: TRBD2
V gene: TRBV3-1/TRBV3-2
J gene: TRBJ2-1
clone size: .
CDR3 DNA: TGTGCCAGCAGACCACATACTAGCGGGGTCTATGAGCAGTTCTTC
CDR3 protein: CASRPHTSGVYEQFF

D gene: .
V gene: TRBV5-1
J gene: TRBJ1-2
clone size: .
CDR3 DNA: TGCGCCAGCAGCTTTACAGGAAGCTATGGCTACACCTTC
CDR3 protein: CASSFTGSYGYTF

D gene: TRBD1
V gene: TRBV6-5
J gene: TRBJ2-7
clone size: .
CDR3 DNA: TGTGCCAGCAGTTGGGACAGAAACTCCTACGAGCAGTACTTC
CDR3 protein: CASSWDRNSYEQYF

D gene: .
V gene: TRBV3-1/TRBV3-2
J gene: TRBJ1-6
clone size: .
CDR3 DNA: TGTGCCAGCAGCCCGGACACTGGGAATTCACCCCTCCACTTT
CDR3 protein: CASSPDTGNSPLHF

D gene: .
V gene: TRBV27
J gene: TRBJ2-1
clone size: .
CDR3 DNA: TGTGCCAGCAGTTTAACTAGTTCTTACAATGAGCAGTTCTTC
CDR3 protein: CASSLTSSYNEQFF

D gene: .
V gene: TRBV11-2
J gene: TRBJ1-5
clone size: few
CDR3 DNA: TGTGCCAGCAGCTTATCTATCTCCAATCCCCAGCATTTT
CDR3 protein: CASSLSISNPQHF

D gene: .
V gene: TRBV5-1
J gene: TRBJ2-3
clone size: .
CDR3 DNA: TGCGCCAGCAGCTCACAGGGTACAACAGATACGCAGTATTTT
CDR3 protein: CASSSQGTTDTQYF

D gene: TRBD1
V gene: TRBV4-2
J gene: TRBJ1-2
clone size: .
CDR3 DNA: TGTGCCAGCACCTCGACAGGGGGCTCTGGTGGCTACACCTTC
CDR3 protein: CASTSTGGSGGYTF